This is a list of T cell receptor beta chains from one sample in a study of cytomegalovirus exposure and HLA in healthy donors. Repertoires were generated with immunoSEQ multiplex PCR, while TCRdb's copy carries only in-frame clones and drops some. The profile shows some 190,000 clones, 79% of them singletons. The sequenced material came from PBMCs. Receptors were obtained from a woman aged 45-65 years in good health and CMV-seronegative. CDR3s include the opening cysteine and the closing phenylalanine or tryptophan. A D gene is named only where the DNA matches it firmly. Clone size, where shown, is once, few, many, or a class for clones that have expanded.

TRBJ1-2 | - | 13 | TRBV10-2 | - | CASGREGGYGYTF | TGCGCCAGCGGCAGGGAGGGGGGCTATGGCTACACCTTC
TRBJ1-3 | - | 15 | TRBV5-4 | - | CASSLDFGGRDTIYF | TGTGCCAGCAGCTTGGATTTCGGCGGGAGAGACACCATATATTTT
TRBJ1-3 | TRBD1 | 15 | TRBV5-4 | once | CASSGGQGKGNTIYF | TGTGCCAGCAGCGGCGGACAGGGTAAAGGAAACACCATATATTTT
TRBJ2-7 | TRBD2 | 15 | TRBV9 | once | CASSARTSGSNEQYF | TGTGCCAGCAGCGCCAGGACTAGCGGGAGTAACGAGCAGTACTTC
TRBJ2-7 | - | 16 | TRBV19 | - | CASSAIYAGSSYEQYF | TGTGCCAGTAGTGCCATTTACGCGGGGAGCTCCTACGAGCAGTACTTC
TRBJ2-6 | TRBD1 | 18 | TRBV4-2 | - | CASSQDWGQLTGANVLTF | TGTGCCAGCAGCCAAGATTGGGGACAGCTCACTGGGGCCAACGTCCTGACTTTC
TRBJ1-5 | - | 13 | TRBV7-9 | - | CASSAGFYQPQHF | TGTGCCAGCAGCGCAGGGTTCTATCAGCCCCAGCATTTT
TRBJ2-7 | - | 13 | TRBV28 | - | CASKEGGTYEQYF | TGTGCCAGCAAGGAAGGGGGAACCTACGAGCAGTACTTC
TRBJ1-1 | - | 16 | TRBV21-1 | - | CASSIGTGGMNTEAFF | TGTGCCAGCAGCATTGGGACAGGGGGTATGAACACTGAAGCTTTCTTT
TRBJ1-1 | - | 16 | TRBV11-2 | - | CASSRITDRLNTEAFF | TGTGCCAGCAGCCGGATAACGGACAGACTGAACACTGAAGCTTTCTTT
TRBJ2-4 | - | 13 | TRBV15 | few | CATSRDRVNIQYF | TGTGCCACCAGCAGAGATCGGGTGAACATTCAGTACTTC
TRBJ2-5 | TRBD1 | 14 | TRBV6-1 | - | CASRDRGGRETQYF | TGTGCCAGCAGGGACAGGGGTGGACGAGAGACCCAGTACTTC